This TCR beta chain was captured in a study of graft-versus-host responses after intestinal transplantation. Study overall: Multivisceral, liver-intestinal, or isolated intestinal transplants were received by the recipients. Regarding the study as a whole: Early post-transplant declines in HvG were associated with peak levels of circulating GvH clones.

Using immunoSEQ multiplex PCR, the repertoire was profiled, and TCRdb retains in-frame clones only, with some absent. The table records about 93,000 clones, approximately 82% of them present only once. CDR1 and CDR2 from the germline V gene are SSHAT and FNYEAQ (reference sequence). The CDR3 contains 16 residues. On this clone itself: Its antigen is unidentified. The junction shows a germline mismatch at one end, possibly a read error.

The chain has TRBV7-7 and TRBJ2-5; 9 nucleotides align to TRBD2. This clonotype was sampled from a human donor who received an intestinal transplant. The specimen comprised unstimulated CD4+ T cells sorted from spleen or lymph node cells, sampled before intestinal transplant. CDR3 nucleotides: TGTGCTAGCAGCCCAGGGGGGAGTAGCGGGGGAGAGACCCAGTACTTC. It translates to CASSPGGSSGGETQYF.